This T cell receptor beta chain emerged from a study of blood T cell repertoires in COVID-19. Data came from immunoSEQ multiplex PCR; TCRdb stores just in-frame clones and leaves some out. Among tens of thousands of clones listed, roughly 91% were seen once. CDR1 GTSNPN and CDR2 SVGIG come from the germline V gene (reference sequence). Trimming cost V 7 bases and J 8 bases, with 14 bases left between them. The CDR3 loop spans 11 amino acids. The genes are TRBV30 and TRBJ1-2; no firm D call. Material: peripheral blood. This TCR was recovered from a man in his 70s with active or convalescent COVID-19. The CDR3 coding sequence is TGTGCCTTCTCTACAGATGCCGGCTACACCTTC. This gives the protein CAFSTDAGYTF.